A single sample is the source of the 25 T cell receptor beta chains below, sequenced in a study of cytomegalovirus exposure and HLA in healthy donors. PCR employed 60 Vbeta and 13 Jbeta primers. Assay used: immunoSEQ multiplex PCR; TCRdb lists only in-frame clones, some missing. Of approximately 160,000 clones listed, roughly 79% were seen once; the top ten hold about 1.4%. Source material: PBMCs. The receptors were gathered from a man between 40 and 49 years old in good health and CMV-seronegative.

The rearrangement links TRBV5-1 to TRBJ2-1; 10 nucleotides line up with TRBD1. In germline, CDR1 is SGHRS, CDR2 YFSETQ. With 0 bases clipped from V and 7 bases from J, the junction kept 1 base outside the gene matches. This CDR3 has 14 amino acids. The CDR3 DNA reads TGCGCCAGCAGCTTGGGACAGGGGGCAAATGAGCAGTTCTTC. This translates into CASSLGQGANEQFF. The complete variable domain, with remaining parts taken from reference TRBV5-1 and TRBJ2-1, reads KAGVTQTPRYLIKTRGQQVTLSCSPISGHRSVSWYQQTPGQGLQFLFEYFSETQRNKGNFPGRFSGRQFSNSRSEMNVSTLELGDSALYLCASSLGQGANEQFFGPGTRLTVL.

This clone appeared once. The chain recombines TRBV6-1 with TRBJ2-7; 11 bases agree with TRBD2. The V gene end was trimmed by 10 bases and the J gene end by 4 bases; junction bases not matched to a gene: 12. The CDR3 sequence is 15 residues long. CDR1 and CDR2 from the germline V gene are MNHNS and SASEGT. As DNA, the CDR3 is TGTGCCATCCAGGTCACTAGCGGGAGTTATTACGAGCAGTACTTC. Its translation: CAIQVTSGSYYEQYF.

For this clone: Its ends do not fully match the called genes, so a read error is possible. This chain uses TRBV7-9 with TRBJ2-1; tentatively, D is TRBD2 (6 bases). This CDR3 has 15 residues. The germline V gene encodes CDR1 SEHNR and CDR2 FQNEAQ (reference sequence). CDR3 nucleotides: TGTTCCAGCAGCTTATCTGGGGGAGGTAAAGATGAGCAGTTCTTC. Its protein product is CSSSLSGGGKDEQFF.

The chain joins TRBV10-3 to TRBJ2-5, with 9 bases lining up with TRBD1. The closer fit of TRBJ2-7 to the DNA end suggests the J call may be wrong. The germline gives CDR1 ENHRY, CDR2 SYGVKD. This CDR3 has 13 residues. CDR3 bases: TGTGCCATCCGACAGGGGGAACCCTACGAGCAGTACTTC. The encoded protein is CAIRQGEPYEQYF.

The genes are TRBV19 and TRBJ2-5; no clear D gene. The germline V gene encodes CDR1 LNHDA and CDR2 SQIVND (reference sequence). This CDR3 region has 14 residues. With 1 base removed from V and 4 bases from J, the gap between germline ends came to 10 bases. The CDR3 DNA is TGTGCCAGTAGTATAGTGGCGGAGCCAGAGACCCAGTACTTC. Translation gives CASSIVAEPETQYF.

Regarding this clone: Mismatch with germline at one junction end may stem from a read error. CDR3 coding DNA: TGCGCCAGCAGCCACCTCAGGGAGGGAAAAGGCAAAAACAGTCAGTACTTC. It is translated as CASSHLREGKGKNSQYF. The chain carries TRBV4-1 and TRBJ2-4; 7 bases align to TRBD2. Germline assignment: CDR1 MGHRA and CDR2 YSYEKL. The CDR3 consists of 17 residues.

About this clone itself: Other DNA sequences in the sample encode the same CDR3. This sequence joins TRBV5-1 and TRBJ2-1, with a possible D match to TRBD1 (6 bases). The length of the CDR3 is 15 residues. V lost 0 bases and J lost 4, with 11 bases in between. Germline values: CDR1 SGHRS, CDR2 YFSETQ. The CDR3 spells CASSLVAGDYNEQFF. As DNA, the CDR3 is TGCGCCAGCAGCTTGGTTGCAGGGGATTACAATGAGCAGTTCTTC.

This sequence joins TRBV5-1 and TRBJ2-7; weak D call: TRBD1 (5 bases). Germline values: CDR1 SGHRS, CDR2 YFSETQ. The V end lost 0 bases, the J end lost 3 bases, and 13 bases lay between the germline ends. This CDR3 is 15 amino acids long. The CDR3 spells CASSLGQGASYEQYV. CDR3 coding DNA: TGCGCCAGCAGCTTGGGGCAAGGGGCGAGCTACGAGCAGTACGTC.

This clone has a handful of counts. The chain recombines TRBV19 with TRBJ1-1; D is unclear. The ends were cut back, 5 bases at V and 0 bases at J, with 16 bases in the middle. Germline CDR1 LNHDA, CDR2 SQIVND (reference sequence). The CDR3 totals 16 residues. CDR3 residues: CASSPHNDYMNTEAFF. The DNA of the CDR3 is TGTGCCAGTAGTCCCCACAACGATTACATGAACACTGAAGCTTTCTTT.

The V gene is TRBV5-1, the J gene TRBJ2-7; the D gene is possibly TRBD2 (6 bases). The germline V gene has CDR1 SGHRS and CDR2 YFSETQ. The CDR3 runs 14 residues. The V gene lost 4 bases and the J gene lost 3 bases, with 14 bases spanning the gap. CDR3 region: CASSPLISGYEQYV. In DNA form, the CDR3 reads TGCGCCAGCAGCCCCCTAATTAGCGGCTACGAGCAGTACGTC.

The chain uses TRBV2 and TRBJ1-1; D ambiguous. This CDR3 is built from 13 residues. Trimming took 6 bases from V and 3 from J, leaving 11 bases between them. CDR1 and CDR2 (germline): SNHLY, FYNNEI. CDR3 in DNA: TGTGCCAGCAGGAAGGAGAGGGACACTGAAGCTTTCTTT. Translated, it gives CASRKERDTEAFF. Filled out from reference TRBV2 and TRBJ1-1, the complete variable domain reads EPEVTQTPSHQVTQMGQEVILRCVPISNHLYFYWYRQILGQKVEFLVSFYNNEISEKSEIFDDQFSVERPDGSNFTLKIRSTKLEDSAMYFCASRKERDTEAFFGQGTRLTVV.

The CDR3 DNA follows: TGTGCCAGCAGTGAAAGGGGAGGGAATCAGCCCCAGCATTTT. Amino acids: CASSERGGNQPQHF. The rearrangement uses TRBV6-1 and TRBJ1-5, with D perhaps TRBD1 (5 bases). With 2 bases removed from V and 4 bases from J, the gap between germline ends came to 9 bases. The CDR3 runs 14 residues. The germline V gene has CDR1 MNHNS and CDR2 SASEGT.

The gene calls are TRBV5-6 and TRBJ1-4; tentative D call: TRBD1 (5 bases). The CDR3 is 14 amino acids. V shed 1 base and J shed 7 bases, with 11 bases lying between them. Per the germline V gene, CDR1 is SGHDT and CDR2 is YYEEEE. The CDR3 region has the DNA TGTGCCAGCAGCTTGTACCAGGGAGGTGAAAAACTGTTTTTT. Its protein product is CASSLYQGGEKLFF.

The V call is TRBV18, the J call TRBJ2-1; 8 nucleotides line up with TRBD2. Germline trimming cut 3 bases from V and 5 bases from J; bases unmatched to any gene: 9. The V gene's germline CDR1 is KGHSH and CDR2 LQKENI. The CDR3 loop spans 16 amino acids. The CDR3 spells CASSPAVSGANNEQFF. The CDR3 DNA is TGTGCCAGCTCACCCGCTGTTAGCGGGGCTAACAATGAGCAGTTCTTC.

The chain recombines TRBV6-1 with TRBJ2-5; unclear D gene. Germline V gives CDR1 MNHNS, CDR2 SASEGT. The CDR3 extends over 10 amino acids. The V gene lost 8 bases and the J gene lost 3 bases, with 4 bases spanning the gap. Written as DNA, the CDR3 is TGTGCCAGCGGAGAAGAGACCCAGTACTTC. Translated, it gives CASGEETQYF.

The rearrangement uses TRBV18 and TRBJ1-2, with 8 bases lining up with TRBD1. Germline loops: CDR1 KGHSH, CDR2 LQKENI. The CDR3 has 14 amino acids. With 6 bases clipped from V and 5 bases from J, the junction kept 8 bases outside the gene matches. CDR3 residues: CASSPGQGAYGYTF. DNA of the CDR3: TGTGCCAGCTCTCCGGGGCAGGGGGCTTATGGCTACACCTTC.

The genes are TRBV2 and TRBJ2-1; 11 positions match TRBD2. V gave up 7 bases and J gave up 2 bases; unmatched junction bases: 7. The CDR3 runs 16 residues. The germline V gene has CDR1 SNHLY and CDR2 FYNNEI. In DNA, the CDR3 is TGTGCCAGCATCACTGTGGGACTAGCGGCCTACAATGAGCAGTTCTTC. Its protein is CASITVGLAAYNEQFF.

The V call is TRBV4-1, the J call TRBJ1-3; TRBD1 matches 7 bases. The CDR3 sequence is 16 residues long. Unmatched junction bases numbered 7, after V lost 1 base and J lost 4 bases. Germline V gene sequence: CDR1 MGHRA, CDR2 YSYEKL. The CDR3 region is CASSQVRGLRGNTIYF. In DNA, the CDR3 is TGCGCCAGCAGCCAAGTAAGGGGGCTTCGGGGAAACACCATATATTTT.

The chain couples TRBV30 to TRBJ2-6; D is undetermined. The CDR3 length is 13 residues. Germline CDR1 is GTSNPN and CDR2 is SVGIG (reference sequence). V dropped 5 bases and J dropped 1 base, with 6 bases sitting between them. This CDR3 is CAWALSGANVLTF. In DNA, the CDR3 is TGTGCCTGGGCACTATCTGGGGCCAACGTCCTGACTTTC.

This clone has a single count. CDR3 DNA: TGTGCCAGCAGCTTAGCTGGGCCGAGCTCACCCCTCCACTTT. Protein: CASSLAGPSSPLHF. The gene calls are TRBV11-2 and TRBJ1-6; unclear D gene. CDR1 is SGHAT and CDR2 is FQNNGV in the germline V gene. The V end was cut by 1 base, the J end by 10 bases, with 11 bases between. CDR3 length: 14 amino acids.

This rearrangement joins TRBV6-5 to TRBJ1-1; a weak D match, TRBD1 (6 bases). From germline, CDR1 is MNHEY and CDR2 SVGAGI. This CDR3 comprises 16 residues. V was trimmed by 2 bases and J by 0 bases, leaving 13 bases between them. The CDR3 region is CASSYLKGVLNTEAFF. The CDR3 bases are TGTGCCAGCAGTTACCTTAAGGGGGTTTTGAACACTGAAGCTTTCTTT.

This chain links TRBV9 with TRBJ1-5, with D perhaps TRBD1 (6 bases). Trimming cost V 0 bases and J 3 bases, with 10 bases left between them. CDR1 is SGDLS and CDR2 is YYNGEE in the germline V gene. The CDR3 contains 15 residues. CDR3 DNA sequence: TGTGCCAGCAGCGTAGGAGGGACAAACAATCAGCCCCAGCATTTT. Translation gives CASSVGGTNNQPQHF. Looking up the rest from reference TRBV9 and TRBJ1-5 gives the full variable domain: DSGVTQTPKHLITATGQRVTLRCSPRSGDLSVYWYQQSLDQGLQFLIQYYNGEERAKGNILERFSAQQFPDLHSELNLSSLELGDSALYFCASSVGGTNNQPQHFGDGTRLSIL.

This rearrangement joins TRBV14 to TRBJ1-2; no firm D call. The germline V gene has CDR1 SGHDN and CDR2 FVKESK. The CDR3 length is 15 residues. Trimming took off 2 bases at V and 6 bases at J, with 16 bases between the two ends. The CDR3 DNA sequence: TGTGCCAGCAGCCAACGGTCCAGGCAGCTGAATGGCTACACCTTC. It is translated as CASSQRSRQLNGYTF.

On this clone: At one of its ends the junction is not consistent with the germline gene, which may arise from a read error. The rearrangement links TRBV7-9 to TRBJ2-5, with TRBD1 identical over 10 bases. The CDR3 spans 16 residues. CDR1 SEHNR and CDR2 FQNEAQ come from the germline V gene (reference sequence). This CDR3 is CSSSPTGGAGRETQYF. CDR3 bases: TGTTCCAGCAGCCCGACAGGGGGCGCAGGGAGGGAGACCCAGTACTTC.

V gene TRBV7-8 combines with J gene TRBJ2-7, with D perhaps TRBD2 (6 bases). Trimming removed 5 bases at V and 1 base at J, with 12 bases between. The CDR3 is 14 amino acids. Germline assignment: CDR1 SGHVS and CDR2 FQNEAQ. CDR3 nucleotides: TGTGCCAGCAGCCCACTTGCGGGGTCCTACGAGCAGTACGTC. This translates into CASSPLAGSYEQYV.